One sample yielded the 29 T cell receptor beta chains listed below, sequenced in a study of blood T cell repertoires in COVID-19. Profiled with immunoSEQ multiplex PCR; TCRdb holds only in-frame clones, not every one. The data contain 55,000 to 65,000 clones, 70% to 85% of them singletons. Sequencing used peripheral blood. The source is a man in his sixties with acute or convalescent COVID-19.

CDR3 amino acids: CASSPPGQQNTEAFF. As DNA, the CDR3 is TGTGCCAGCTCACCACCGGGACAGCAGAACACTGAAGCTTTCTTT. The V and J genes are TRBV18 and TRBJ1-1; 7 nucleotides agree with TRBD1. V trimming: 0 bases; J trimming: 1 base; junction bases outside the gene matches: 2. The CDR3 is made up of 15 amino acids. Germline values: CDR1 KGHSH, CDR2 LQKENI.

A single count supports this clone. The J gene is TRBJ1-2, the V gene TRBV27, with D unresolved. Trimming shortened V by 5 bases and J by 4 bases, and 14 bases separated the two germline ends. This CDR3 has 14 residues. CDR1 is MNHEY and CDR2 is SMNVEV in the germline V gene (reference sequence). The CDR3 DNA is TGTGCCAGCAGTATAAACGGGAACAGCTATGGCTACACCTTC. Encoded protein: CASSINGNSYGYTF.

This clone was detected once. The chain uses TRBV29-1 and TRBJ1-2; the D is unclear. CDR1 and CDR2 (germline): SQVTM, ANQGSEA. The CDR3 extends over 14 amino acids. Trimming took 8 bases from V and 3 from J, leaving 19 bases between them. CDR3 DNA sequence: TGCAGCTCATCAGCGGGGAAAAGGGACTATGGCTACACCTTC. Protein: CSSSAGKRDYGYTF.

This chain connects TRBV5-4 to TRBJ1-1; D perhaps matches TRBD1 (5 bases). The CDR3 sequence is 13 residues long. The germline V gene has CDR1 SGHNT and CDR2 YYREEE (reference sequence). Trimming removed 4 bases from V and 2 bases from J, with 9 bases in between. CDR3 in amino acids: CASSPGTNTEAFF. DNA of the CDR3: TGTGCCAGCAGCCCCGGGACTAACACTGAAGCTTTCTTT.

The chain carries TRBV29-1 and TRBJ2-1, with 8 bases matching TRBD1. The CDR3 is 13 residues long. CDR1 and CDR2 from the germline V gene are SQVTM and ANQGSEA. The V segment lost 6 bases and the J segment 2 bases; nucleotides outside the gene matches: 3. As DNA, the CDR3 is TGCAGCGTCCGGACAGGGACCTACAATGAGCAGTTCTTC. Amino acid sequence: CSVRTGTYNEQFF.

CDR3 bases: TGTGCCAGCAGCCCTGACAGGGGGCTGTATAGGAACACCATATATTTT. Encoded protein: CASSPDRGLYRNTIYF. The rearrangement uses TRBV5-6 and TRBJ1-3, with 10 bases aligning to TRBD1. The CDR3 sequence is 16 residues long. V lost 4 bases and J lost 7; bases outside the gene matches: 11. Germline CDR1 SGHDT, CDR2 YYEEEE.

J is TRBJ2-7 and V is TRBV27; D remains unclear. V was cut by 6 bases and J by 2 bases, with 11 bases left in between. CDR1 and CDR2 (germline): MNHEY, SMNVEV (reference sequence). This CDR3 has 13 residues. For the CDR3, the DNA is TGTGCCAGCAGCACAGACGGTGCCTACGAGCAGTACTTC. It is translated as CASSTDGAYEQYF.

The genes are TRBV18 and TRBJ1-5; 7 bases are a match to TRBD1. Germline lookup yields CDR1 KGHSH and CDR2 LQKENI. The CDR3 has 13 residues. Trimming at V came to 1 base and at J to 7 bases, leaving 1 base not matched to a gene. CDR3 in DNA: TGTGCCAGCTCACCACGGGACAGACAGCCCCAGCATTTT. As protein: CASSPRDRQPQHF. The variable domain in full, with the rest retrieved from reference TRBV18 and TRBJ1-5, is NAGVMQNPRHLVRRRGQEARLRCSPMKGHSHVYWYRQLPEEGLKFMVYLQKENIIDESGMPKERFSAEFPKEGPSILRIQQVVRGDSAAYFCASSPRDRQPQHFGDGTRLSIL.

This clone has a single count. The gene calls are TRBV7-6 and TRBJ2-1; 7 positions agree with TRBD1. This CDR3 spans 16 amino acids. J gave up 0 bases and V 4 bases, and 6 bases lay outside the gene matches. Germline V gene sequence: CDR1 SGHVS, CDR2 FNYEAQ. In DNA, the CDR3 is TGTGCCAGCAGCTCCCTGACAGGGAGCTCCTACAATGAGCAGTTCTTC. Translation: CASSSLTGSSYNEQFF.

J is TRBJ2-7 and V is TRBV3-1 (or the pseudogene TRBV3-2); possibly TRBD1 for D (6 bases). The CDR3 sequence is 14 residues long. CDR1 is LGHDT and CDR2 is YNNKEL in the germline V gene (reference sequence). The V gene lost 7 bases and the J gene lost 2 bases, with 15 bases spanning the gap. CDR3 residues: CASTRWDKTYEQYF. In DNA, the CDR3 is TGTGCCAGCACCCGGTGGGACAAAACCTACGAGCAGTACTTC.

Here the CDR3 reads CASRSDRDSNNEQFF. DNA of the CDR3: TGTGCCAGCAGATCGGACAGGGACTCGAACAATGAGCAGTTCTTC. The chain has TRBV5-4 and TRBJ2-1, with 8 bases that match TRBD1. This CDR3 comprises 15 residues. The germline V gene encodes CDR1 SGHNT and CDR2 YYREEE (reference sequence). With V trimmed by 5 bases and J by 5 bases, 9 bases remained unmatched. The full variable domain, with the rest looked up from reference TRBV5-4 and TRBJ2-1, is ETGVTQSPTHLIKTRGQQVTLRCSSQSGHNTVSWYQQALGQGPQFIFQYYREEENGRGNFPPRFSGLQFPNYSSELNVNALELDDSALYLCASRSDRDSNNEQFFGPGTRLTVL.

This clone was detected only once. This chain links TRBV6-5 with TRBJ2-5; 8 positions agree with TRBD1. Looked up from germline, CDR1 is MNHEY and CDR2 is SVGAGI. The CDR3 contains 16 residues. V was clipped by 2 bases and J by 3 bases; unmatched bases: 8. This CDR3 is CASSYQPAGQEETQYF. CDR3 DNA: TGTGCCAGCAGTTACCAACCCGCGGGACAGGAAGAGACCCAGTACTTC.

This clone was seen once. The chain has TRBV7-9 and TRBJ1-6, with 7 bases that match TRBD1. V shed 6 bases and J 14 bases; nucleotides not matched to a gene: 22. CDR3 length equals 17 residues. CDR1 and CDR2 from the germline V gene are SEHNR and FQNEAQ (reference sequence). CDR3 sequence reads: CASSLWGRGTEGSALHF. The CDR3 DNA is TGTGCCAGCAGTTTATGGGGCCGGGGGACAGAAGGTTCGGCCCTCCACTTT.

The rearrangement uses TRBV5-8 and TRBJ2-5; TRBD1 agrees at 7 bases. With V trimmed by 0 bases and J by 1 base, 6 bases remained unmatched. The CDR3 loop spans 16 amino acids. Germline CDR1 reads SGHTS; CDR2 reads YDEGEE. CDR3 sequence: CASSLGSGGLQETQYF. CDR3 DNA: TGTGCCAGCAGCTTGGGCTCAGGGGGTCTCCAAGAGACCCAGTACTTC.

The chain recombines TRBV5-1 with TRBJ2-5; maybe TRBD2 (6 bases). CDR1 and CDR2 from the germline V gene are SGHRS and YFSETQ. CDR3 length: 13 residues. The V gene lost 5 bases and the J gene lost 4 bases, with 12 bases spanning the gap. For the CDR3, the DNA is TGCGCCAGCAGTGGGGAGGCCGGAGAGACCCAGTACTTC. The encoded protein is CASSGEAGETQYF.

In its sample, this clone was seen once. The rearrangement uses TRBV7-3 and TRBJ2-1; TRBD2 agrees at 10 bases. The germline V gene has CDR1 SGHTA and CDR2 FQGTGA. The CDR3 runs to 15 residues. V dropped 4 bases and J dropped 3; count of bases not matched to a gene: 3. The CDR3 DNA sequence: TGTGCCAGCAGCTATAGCGGGGGGAGCTACAATGAGCAGTTCTTC. It codes for CASSYSGGSYNEQFF.

This clone came up once. The gene calls are TRBV2 and TRBJ1-1; 7 bases are a match to TRBD1. Germline assignment: CDR1 SNHLY and CDR2 FYNNEI. The junction had 8 bases not matched to a gene; V was cut back by 7 bases and J by 3 bases. This CDR3 region has 14 residues. CDR3 sequence (DNA): TGTGCCAGCATAAATGAGGGGGCGGACACTGAAGCTTTCTTT. It yields the protein CASINEGADTEAFF. The full variable domain, its missing parts supplied by reference TRBV2 and TRBJ1-1, is EPEVTQTPSHQVTQMGQEVILRCVPISNHLYFYWYRQILGQKVEFLVSFYNNEISEKSEIFDDQFSVERPDGSNFTLKIRSTKLEDSAMYFCASINEGADTEAFFGQGTRLTVV.

This chain links TRBV5-4 with TRBJ2-1; D unresolved. V lost 6 bases, J lost 7 bases, and 8 bases lay in between. This CDR3 is 11 amino acids long. CDR1 is SGHNT, CDR2 YYREEE, per germline (reference sequence). CDR3 protein: CASIYRNEQFF. DNA for the CDR3: TGTGCCAGCATCTACAGAAATGAGCAGTTCTTC. Based on the CDR3 plus reference TRBV5-4 and TRBJ2-1, the full variable domain is ETGVTQSPTHLIKTRGQQVTLRCSSQSGHNTVSWYQQALGQGPQFIFQYYREEENGRGNFPPRFSGLQFPNYSSELNVNALELDDSALYLCASIYRNEQFFGPGTRLTVL.

This chain connects TRBV2 to TRBJ2-5; 7 bases are shared with TRBD1. The CDR3 loop spans 12 amino acids. The ends lost 7 bases at V and 4 bases at J; junction bases unmatched: 3. The germline V gene encodes CDR1 SNHLY and CDR2 FYNNEI. For the CDR3, the DNA is TGTGCCAGCAAGCCAGGGGGAGAGACCCAGTACTTC. This encodes CASKPGGETQYF.

The chain carries TRBV6-5 and TRBJ1-1, with D possibly being TRBD1 (6 bases). V dropped 7 bases and J dropped 5 bases, with 20 bases sitting between them. CDR1 is MNHEY, CDR2 SVGAGI, per germline. This CDR3 spans 15 amino acids. Here the CDR3 DNA reads TGTGCCAGCACCCCCCGGGAGGGGGGCATGACTGAAGCTTTCTTT. Its translation is CASTPREGGMTEAFF.

The chain recombines TRBV4-1 with TRBJ1-1, with a weak D call TRBD1 (6 bases). This CDR3 is 14 amino acids long. Germline-derived CDR1 and CDR2 are MGHRA and YSYEKL. The V and J ends lost 1 base and 1 base respectively, with 7 bases between them. The CDR3 is CASSQGQENTEAFF. DNA of the CDR3: TGCGCCAGCAGCCAAGGACAGGAGAACACTGAAGCTTTCTTT.

This clone has a single count. The V and J genes are TRBV24-1 and TRBJ1-2; 10 nucleotides align to TRBD1. Germline lookup yields CDR1 KGHDR and CDR2 SFDVKD. The J segment lost 6 bases and the V segment lost 5 bases, leaving 8 bases of the junction unmatched. The CDR3 loop spans 15 amino acids. CDR3 in amino acids: CATSASDRGQNGYTF. The DNA of the CDR3 is TGTGCCACCAGTGCCTCTGACAGGGGGCAGAATGGCTACACCTTC.

The gene calls are TRBV5-8 and TRBJ2-1; TRBD1 might be the D (5 bases). This CDR3 is 15 amino acids long. Trimming removed 4 bases at V and 5 bases at J, with 16 bases between. The germline V gene encodes CDR1 SGHTS and CDR2 YDEGEE. The CDR3 DNA sequence: TGTGCCAGCAGCATTGGACACCCGGTTAACAATGAGCAGTTCTTC. Translating it yields CASSIGHPVNNEQFF.

V is TRBV28 and J is TRBJ2-1, with TRBD2 as a possible D gene (6 bases). V lost 4 bases and J 9 bases, leaving 10 bases between the germline ends. The CDR3 is made up of 12 amino acids. Per the germline V gene, CDR1 is MDHEN and CDR2 is SYDVKM. In nucleotides, the CDR3 is TGTGCCAGCAGTTATTCCGGGGGTGAGCAGTTCTTC. It is translated as CASSYSGGEQFF.

The chain employs TRBV9 and TRBJ1-5; D gene uncertain. The CDR3 runs 13 residues. CDR1 and CDR2 (germline): SGDLS, YYNGEE. V lost 4 bases to trimming and J lost 9 bases, with 14 bases between them. The CDR3 sequence: CASSSDPEGPQHF. CDR3 DNA: TGTGCCAGCAGCTCCGATCCCGAGGGGCCCCAGCATTTT.

This clone was seen more than once but under ten times. The chain employs TRBV19 and TRBJ2-2; 7 nucleotides align to TRBD1. CDR3 size: 15 residues. Losses at the gene ends were 5 bases for V and 6 bases for J; bases not matched to a gene: 9. Germline V gives CDR1 LNHDA, CDR2 SQIVND (reference sequence). The chain's CDR3 is CASSPTGNEAGELFF. DNA of the CDR3: TGTGCCAGTAGTCCGACAGGGAACGAAGCCGGGGAGCTGTTTTTT.

The chain joins TRBV14 to TRBJ1-2, with 7 positions matching TRBD1. The germline V gene encodes CDR1 SGHDN and CDR2 FVKESK. CDR3 length: 14 amino acids. Losses at the gene ends were 4 bases for V and 5 bases for J; bases not matched to a gene: 7. This CDR3 reads CASSPGTATYGYTF. The CDR3 nucleotides read TGTGCCAGCAGCCCCGGGACAGCTACATATGGCTACACCTTC.

This chain links TRBV29-1 with TRBJ2-3; perhaps TRBD2 as D (6 bases). Germline V gives CDR1 SQVTM, CDR2 ANQGSEA. The ends were cut back, 5 bases at V and 2 bases at J, with 17 bases in the middle. The CDR3 is made up of 15 amino acids. In nucleotides, the CDR3 is TGCAGCGTTAATTTCAGGACTACCCTCACAGATACGCAGTATTTT. Protein sequence: CSVNFRTTLTDTQYF.

V gene TRBV4-2 combines with J gene TRBJ2-3; D is unresolved. V was trimmed by 0 bases and J by 5 bases, leaving 6 bases between them. From germline, CDR1 is LGHNA and CDR2 YNFKEQ. The CDR3 runs to 13 residues. The CDR3 bases are TGTGCCAGCAGCCAAGATCTCGGAGATACGCAGTATTTT. This gives the protein CASSQDLGDTQYF.